This T cell receptor beta chain was obtained from a study of CD8 T cells in ankylosing spondylitis. This clonotype was picked up a small number of times. Each CDR3 protein gets one entry after TCRdb re-called the 5' RACE reads with MiXCR. The sample has about 160,000 distinct CDR3 sequences, 9.8% seen once; the top ten hold about 15%. Sequenced: blood, either unsorted or a sorted T cell fraction (not recorded which). This TCR derives from a female donor with ankylosing spondylitis or in good health (not recorded which).

CDR3 DNA: TGTGCCAGCAGCCAAGTTGACAGTTACAATGAGCAGTTCTTC. This codes for CASSQVDSYNEQFF. The chain carries TRBV3-1 and TRBJ2-1, with a possible D match to TRBD1 (5 bases). Germline CDR1 is LGHDT and CDR2 is YNNKEL (reference sequence). With 1 base removed from V and 4 bases from J, the gap between germline ends came to 8 bases. This CDR3 contains 14 residues.